The clone carrying this TCR beta chain was found a few times. The antigen remains unidentified. The record originates from a study of T-cell memory formation after mild COVID-19. A single record per CDR3 protein comes from TCRdb applying MiXCR to the 5' RACE reads. The sample consists of under 600,000 distinct CDR3 sequences, about 20% of them appearing once. General study results and limits: The appearance of some responding clones in pre-infection memory suggested that cross-reactive memory joined.

The CDR3 runs to 13 residues. Between the trimmed V and J ends, which lost 0 bases and 5 bases, there was a span of 7 bases. Germline lookup yields CDR1 KGHSH and CDR2 LQKENI. The sequenced sample consisted of PBMCs or a T cell subset sorted from them (not recorded which). J is TRBJ1-1 and V is TRBV18; D unclear. This clonotype originated in an adult woman who had mild COVID-19 (a few samples of this study predate the infection). Cell type and time point are not known. The CDR3 loop is CASSPPRRTEAFF. CDR3 sequence (DNA): TGTGCCAGCTCACCACCCCGCAGGACTGAAGCTTTCTTT. The whole variable domain, filled in from reference TRBV18 and TRBJ1-1, reads NAGVMQNPRHLVRRRGQEARLRCSPMKGHSHVYWYRQLPEEGLKFMVYLQKENIIDESGMPKERFSAEFPKEGPSILRIQQVVRGDSAAYFCASSPPRRTEAFFGQGTRLTVV.